The 25 T cell receptor beta chains below come from one sample, sequenced in a study of cytotoxic CD8 clonotypes in ibrutinib-treated CLL. This table comes from immunoSEQ multiplex PCR, and its TCRdb copy is limited to in-frame clones, with some not included. The table lists about 140,000 clones, 85% to 95% of them singletons. The specimen comprised PBMCs, sampled after 12 months of ibrutinib treatment. Receptors were obtained from a human donor with chronic lymphocytic leukemia.

V usage is TRBV6-5 and J usage is TRBJ2-5; D not resolved. The CDR3 loop spans 13 amino acids. Germline-derived CDR1 and CDR2 are MNHEY and SVGAGI. The germline V and J ends were trimmed by 5 bases and 5 bases, with 12 bases remaining between them. CDR3 in DNA: TGTGCCAGCAGTCCCTTAGGTCGGGAGACCCAGTACTTC. Its translation is CASSPLGRETQYF.

This chain connects TRBV7-2 to TRBJ2-1, with 8 positions matching TRBD1. The CDR3 length is 15 residues. Germline CDR1 is SGHTA and CDR2 is FQGNSA. V was clipped by 1 base and J by 9 bases; unmatched bases: 8. CDR3 protein: CASSLVWQGAAEQFF. The CDR3 DNA sequence: TGTGCCAGCAGCTTAGTTTGGCAGGGGGCCGCTGAGCAGTTCTTC.

The chain employs TRBV30 and TRBJ2-7, with 7 bases fitting TRBD2. Germline CDR1 and CDR2: GTSNPN and SVGIG (reference sequence). CDR3 length: 15 amino acids. V dropped 1 base and J dropped 2; count of bases not matched to a gene: 8. The CDR3 reads CAWSALGAGTYEQYF. For the CDR3, the DNA is TGTGCCTGGAGTGCCTTGGGAGCGGGAACCTACGAGCAGTACTTC.

This clone appeared a few times. At one end the junction does not follow the germline gene, possibly because of a read error. The CDR3 nucleotides are TGTGCTAGCAGCTTAGGAACGCTAGCGACAGATACGCAGTATTTT. Its translation: CASSLGTLATDTQYF. The V and J genes are TRBV7-7 and TRBJ2-3, with D perhaps TRBD2 (6 bases). Looked up from germline, CDR1 is SSHAT and CDR2 is FNYEAQ (reference sequence). This CDR3 contains 15 residues.

The rearrangement links TRBV7-9 to TRBJ1-3, with TRBD1 identical over 7 bases. The CDR3 has 14 residues. Germline trimming cut 4 bases from V and 2 bases from J; bases unmatched to any gene: 2. CDR1 is SEHNR, CDR2 FQNEAQ, per germline (reference sequence). The DNA for the CDR3 is TGTGCCAGCAGCTCAACAGGGGCTGGAAACACCATATATTTT. Its translation is CASSSTGAGNTIYF. Using reference TRBV7-9 and TRBJ1-3 for the parts outside the CDR3, the full variable domain is DTGVSQNPRHKITKRGQNVTFRCDPISEHNRLYWYRQTLGQGPEFLTYFQNEAQLEKSRLLSDRFSAERPKGSFSTLEIQRTEQGDSAMYLCASSSTGAGNTIYFGEGSWLTVV.

This chain connects TRBV30 to TRBJ2-5, with 9 bases that match TRBD1. Looked up from germline, CDR1 is GTSNPN and CDR2 is SVGIG (reference sequence). The CDR3 contains 18 residues. Unmatched junction bases numbered 18, after V lost 2 bases and J lost 5 bases. For the CDR3, the DNA is TGTGCCTGGAGTCCCGTTGGCTCTTCGGGACAGGGTCGGGAGACCCAGTACTTC. Encoded protein: CAWSPVGSSGQGRETQYF.

V gene TRBV27 combines with J gene TRBJ1-5; D call uncertain. V was pared by 5 bases and J by 2 bases, with 13 bases between. CDR1 is MNHEY, CDR2 SMNVEV, per germline (reference sequence). This CDR3 is 15 amino acids long. CDR3 bases: TGTGCCAGCAGTCCTCGAGTGGGTGGCAATCAGCCCCAGCATTTT. It yields the protein CASSPRVGGNQPQHF.

This clone was seen a single time. The CDR3 bases are TGTGCCAGCAGCCGTGTGTTGGGGGTCTCCTACAATGAGCAGTTCTTC. Translated: CASSRVLGVSYNEQFF. The rearrangement uses TRBV7-2 and TRBJ2-1; D may correspond to TRBD1 or TRBD2 (5 bases each). Per germline, CDR1 SGHTA and CDR2 FQGNSA. The V and J ends lost 5 bases and 0 bases respectively, with 14 bases between them. This CDR3 is built from 16 residues.

V gene TRBV5-4 combines with J gene TRBJ1-1; D not certain. CDR3 length: 16 amino acids. Trimming removed 0 bases from V and 0 bases from J, with 12 bases in between. Germline V gene lookup returns CDR1 SGHNT and CDR2 YYREEE (reference sequence). CDR3 in amino acids: CASSLDVGSMNTEAFF. The CDR3 DNA reads TGTGCCAGCAGCTTGGACGTGGGGAGCATGAACACTGAAGCTTTCTTT.

The chain uses TRBV20-1 and TRBJ2-3; D is uncertain. Germline V gives CDR1 DFQATT, CDR2 SNEGSKA (reference sequence). The CDR3 length is 11 residues. Trimming left V 2 bases short and J 10 bases short, with 10 bases between. The CDR3 reads CSARSSGSQYF. DNA of the CDR3: TGCAGTGCTAGATCCTCTGGGTCGCAGTATTTT.

The V call is TRBV29-1, the J call TRBJ1-1; possibly TRBD1 for D (6 bases). The CDR3 is 12 residues long. Germline values: CDR1 SQVTM, CDR2 ANQGSEA. The ends were cut back, 8 bases at V and 2 bases at J, with 12 bases in the middle. In DNA form, the CDR3 reads TGCAGCTCACAGGGAGAAAACACTGAAGCTTTCTTT. Its translation: CSSQGENTEAFF.

This clone was seen only a few times. This chain connects TRBV7-2 to TRBJ2-7; 7 bases agree with TRBD1. CDR3 length: 15 amino acids. Per germline, CDR1 SGHTA and CDR2 FQGNSA. V lost 4 bases, J lost 5 bases, and 11 bases stayed unmatched. CDR3 amino acids: CASSYTSDRVHEQYF. The CDR3 DNA reads as TGTGCCAGCAGCTACACATCCGACAGGGTCCACGAGCAGTACTTC. The whole variable domain, filled in from reference TRBV7-2 and TRBJ2-7, reads GAGVSQSPSNKVTEKGKDVELRCDPISGHTALYWYRQSLGQGLEFLIYFQGNSAPDKSGLPSDRFSAERTGGSVSTLTIQRTQQEDSAVYLCASSYTSDRVHEQYFGPGTRLTVT.

The V call is TRBV29-1, the J call TRBJ1-1; the D gene is possibly TRBD1 (5 bases). CDR3 size: 12 residues. Trimming removed 7 bases from V and 4 bases from J, with 13 bases in between. Per the germline V gene, CDR1 is SQVTM and CDR2 is ANQGSEA. The CDR3 bases are TGCAGCGCCCTTACTGGGACCACTGAAGCTTTCTTT. Its protein product is CSALTGTTEAFF.

The V gene is TRBV30, the J gene TRBJ2-7; perhaps TRBD2 as D (6 bases). Germline CDR1 GTSNPN, CDR2 SVGIG (reference sequence). The CDR3 is 15 amino acids. V lost 2 bases and J lost 0, with 14 bases in between. The CDR3 DNA follows: TGTGCCTGGAGTCTTGGGCTAGCGTACTCCTACGAGCAGTACTTC. This sequence encodes CAWSLGLAYSYEQYF.

The chain couples TRBV2 to TRBJ2-4; 9 bases agree with TRBD1. Germline assignment: CDR1 SNHLY and CDR2 FYNNEI. This CDR3 contains 14 residues. V trimming: 6 bases; J trimming: 8 bases; junction bases outside the gene matches: 8. CDR3 nucleotide sequence: TGTGCCAGCAGCCGCGACAGGGGGACGGACATTCAGTACTTC. It translates to CASSRDRGTDIQYF.

This clone is a singleton in its sample. The CDR3 DNA follows: TGTGCCAGCAGTGAAGGTCCGGGGGGCAATGGGGCCAACGTCCTGACTTTC. This codes for CASSEGPGGNGANVLTF. The rearrangement uses TRBV25-1 and TRBJ2-6, with a tentative D call TRBD2 (7 bases). Germline values: CDR1 MGHDK, CDR2 SYGVNS. The CDR3 consists of 17 residues. The V end lost 2 bases, the J end lost 3 bases, and 14 bases lay between the germline ends.

The chain links TRBV7-3 to TRBJ2-1; 7 positions agree with TRBD2. V was pared by 3 bases and J by 7 bases, with 9 bases of the junction left unmatched. The CDR3 has 15 residues. The V gene's germline CDR1 is SGHTA and CDR2 FQGTGA. CDR3 amino acids: CASSFLAASRNEQFF. Written as DNA, the CDR3 is TGTGCCAGCAGCTTTCTAGCGGCAAGTAGAAATGAGCAGTTCTTC.

The chain is built from TRBV9 and TRBJ2-5; 8 positions agree with TRBD2. The CDR3 spans 16 residues. The germline gives CDR1 SGDLS, CDR2 YYNGEE. J gave up 2 bases and V 2 bases, and 8 bases lay outside the gene matches. This CDR3 is CASSVGSGSLQETQYF. DNA for the CDR3: TGTGCCAGCAGCGTGGGAAGCGGGAGCCTACAAGAGACCCAGTACTTC.

The rearrangement links TRBV11-3 to TRBJ1-2; D is uncertain. V lost 9 bases, J lost 4 bases, and 6 bases lay in between. Germline CDR1 is SGHNT and CDR2 is YENEEA. This CDR3 has 10 residues. CDR3 amino acids: CARGGYGYTF. The CDR3 nucleotides read TGTGCCAGGGGAGGCTATGGCTACACCTTC.

The rearrangement uses TRBV13 and TRBJ2-7; 11 bases align to TRBD1. The CDR3 is 15 amino acids. Per germline, CDR1 PRHDT and CDR2 FYEKMQ (reference sequence). V lost 5 bases and J lost 4; bases outside the gene matches: 7. The CDR3 DNA sequence: TGTGCCAGCAGCGGAACGGGACAGGGGGTGTACGAGCAGTACTTC. Its protein product is CASSGTGQGVYEQYF.

V usage is TRBV19 and J usage is TRBJ1-5; maybe TRBD1 (5 bases). This CDR3 region has 15 residues. V gave up 6 bases and J gave up 5 bases, with 17 bases separating them. The V gene's germline CDR1 is LNHDA and CDR2 SQIVND (reference sequence). The CDR3 region is CASRTPREGDQPQHF. DNA for the CDR3: TGTGCCAGTAGAACTCCCAGGGAAGGAGATCAGCCCCAGCATTTT.

This rearrangement joins TRBV5-4 to TRBJ2-5, with D possibly TRBD2 on 6 matching bases. The V gene's germline CDR1 is SGHNT and CDR2 YYREEE (reference sequence). Between the trimmed V and J ends, which lost 1 base and 4 bases, there was a span of 11 bases. The CDR3 is 14 amino acids. The CDR3, as DNA: TGTGCCAGCAGCTTGCCGGTCGGGGGAGAGACCCAGTACTTC. Translating gives CASSLPVGGETQYF.

CDR3 DNA: TGCGCCAGCAGCTTGGCGGGTCAGCCCCAGCATTTT. Translation gives CASSLAGQPQHF. V is TRBV5-1 and J is TRBJ1-5, with D unresolved. The CDR3 has 12 residues. Trimming pared 0 bases from V and 6 bases from J, leaving 4 bases between. Germline values: CDR1 SGHRS, CDR2 YFSETQ.

The chain carries TRBV19 and TRBJ2-1; 11 bases fit TRBD2. After removal of 9 bases from V and 0 bases from J, the junction contained 4 bases not matched to a gene. Germline lookup yields CDR1 LNHDA and CDR2 SQIVND (reference sequence). The CDR3 is 15 amino acids. DNA of the CDR3: TGTGCCAGGGAAACTAGCGGGGGCTCCTACAATGAGCAGTTCTTC. Amino acid sequence: CARETSGGSYNEQFF.

The chain employs TRBV28 and TRBJ2-2, with D perhaps matching TRBD2 (5 bases). The CDR3 runs to 14 residues. V lost 2 bases to trimming and J lost 4 bases, with 8 bases between them. CDR1 is MDHEN, CDR2 SYDVKM, per germline. The CDR3 DNA is TGTGCCAGCAGTTTAAGCGGTGGCACCGGGGAGCTGTTTTTT. This gives the protein CASSLSGGTGELFF.